Listed below are T cell receptor beta chains from one sample, sequenced in a study of T cell responses to AZD1222 COVID-19 vaccine. Assay: immunoSEQ multiplex PCR; the TCRdb copy retains only in-frame clones and omits some. Of tens of thousands of clones listed, approximately 90% are singletons. Here the sequenced sample was peripheral blood, taken 28 days after the second AZD1222 dose. All receptors come from an adult who received the AZD1222 COVID-19 vaccine. The CDR3 runs from the conserved cysteine through the conserved F or W. The D gene is left open where the match is weak. Part of the rows lack a size; the others show once, few, many or a class for expanded clones.

clone size | J gene | D gene | V gene | CDR3 protein | CDR3 DNA
. | TRBJ2-5 | TRBD2 | TRBV11-3 | CASSLEFRGGYETQYF | TGTGCCAGCAGCTTAGAATTCCGGGGGGGCTATGAGACCCAGTACTTC
. | TRBJ1-4 | . | TRBV5-1 | CASSPTAINEKLFF | TGCGCCAGCAGCCCGACGGCCATTAATGAAAAACTGTTTTTT
. | TRBJ2-1 | TRBD2 | TRBV18 | CASFKTSGGLDEQFF | TGTGCCAGCTTCAAGACTAGCGGGGGCCTCGATGAGCAGTTCTTC
. | TRBJ2-5 | TRBD1 | TRBV12-3/TRBV12-4 | CASSSGQQETQYF | TGTGCCAGCAGTTCGGGACAGCAAGAGACCCAGTACTTC
. | TRBJ2-7 | . | TRBV28 | CASRLGGRYEQYF | TGTGCCTCACGCCTGGGGGGTAGGTACGAGCAGTACTTC
few | TRBJ2-1 | . | TRBV28 | CASSFWPADINEQFF | TGTGCCAGCAGTTTTTGGCCAGCGGATATCAATGAGCAGTTCTTC
. | TRBJ1-2 | TRBD1 | TRBV7-2 | CASKAGGNYGYTF | TGTGCCTCCAAGGCAGGGGGTAACTATGGCTACACCTTC
. | TRBJ1-1 | . | TRBV4-2 | CASSQDHILAFF | TGTGCCAGCAGCCAAGATCATATCCTTGCTTTCTTT
. | TRBJ2-1 | TRBD2 | TRBV2 | CASSDARGAYNEQFF | TGTGCCAGCAGTGATGCCCGGGGGGCCTACAATGAGCAGTTCTTC
. | TRBJ1-2 | . | TRBV6-5 | CASSYSPPRAGYGYTF | TGTGCCAGCAGTTATTCCCCCCCGAGGGCGGGCTATGGCTACACCTTC
. | TRBJ1-4 | . | TRBV30 | CAWGGPSYNEKLFF | TGTGCCTGGGGAGGGCCCAGCTATAATGAAAAACTGTTTTTT
. | TRBJ2-1 | TRBD2 | TRBV4-2 | CASSQSSGAHYNEQFF | TGTGCCAGCAGCCAATCTAGCGGGGCTCACTACAATGAGCAGTTCTTC
few | TRBJ2-5 | TRBD1 | TRBV5-1 | CASSGAGQGRWETQYF | TGCGCCAGCAGCGGCGCGGGACAGGGGCGGTGGGAGACCCAGTACTTC
. | TRBJ1-2 | . | TRBV7-2 | CASSLGGLNYGYTF | TGTGCCAGCAGCTTAGGGGGACTTAACTATGGCTACACCTTC
. | TRBJ1-2 | . | TRBV28 | CATSILGNYGYTF | TGTGCCACCTCTATCCTGGGAAACTATGGCTACACCTTC
. | TRBJ1-3 | . | TRBV21-1 | CASSQKGYGNTIYF | TGTGCCAGCAGTCAAAAGGGGTACGGAAACACCATATATTTT
. | TRBJ2-3 | . | TRBV3-1/TRBV3-2 | CASSQGTGLGADTQYF | TGTGCCAGCAGCCAAGGTACAGGGCTTGGGGCAGATACGCAGTATTTT
. | TRBJ1-2 | . | TRBV6-5 | CASMPDNSGYGYTF | TGTGCCAGCATGCCAGATAACTCGGGCTATGGCTACACCTTC
. | TRBJ2-3 | . | TRBV2 | CASSVHAVNTDTQYF | TGTGCCAGCAGTGTCCATGCCGTCAACACAGATACGCAGTATTTT
once | TRBJ2-5 | TRBD2 | TRBV6-5 | CASGPGRVETQYF | TGTGCCAGCGGGCCGGGGAGGGTGGAGACCCAGTACTTC
. | TRBJ2-1 | . | TRBV5-1 | CASSFGGRNFYNEQFF | TGCGCCAGCAGCTTCGGGGGCAGAAACTTCTACAATGAGCAGTTCTTC
. | TRBJ1-1 | . | TRBV18 | CASSPTGSDEAFF | TGTGCCAGCTCACCAACGGGGTCGGATGAAGCTTTCTTT
few | TRBJ1-5 | . | TRBV21-1 | CASSKKRTGGFGNQPQHF | TGTGCCAGCAGCAAAAAGAGGACAGGAGGGTTTGGCAATCAGCCCCAGCATTTT
. | TRBJ1-5 | . | TRBV11-1 | CASGGSPDQPQHF | TGTGCCAGCGGAGGGAGTCCCGATCAGCCCCAGCATTTT
. | TRBJ1-6 | . | TRBV30 | CAWRYPGASGSPLHF | TGTGCCTGGAGGTACCCGGGGGCTAGTGGATCACCCCTCCACTTT
. | TRBJ2-7 | . | TRBV5-5 | CASRHTGHSYEQYF | TGTGCCAGCCGACACACGGGACACTCCTACGAGCAGTACTTC
. | TRBJ2-7 | . | TRBV9 | CASTPPGAPYEQYF | TGTGCCAGCACCCCGCCAGGGGCTCCCTACGAGCAGTACTTC
. | TRBJ1-1 | . | TRBV3-1/TRBV3-2 | CASSQDRLRGAFF | TGTGCCAGCAGCCAAGATCGCCTACGGGGTGCTTTCTTT
once | TRBJ2-3 | TRBD2 | TRBV4-2 | CASSQEGRGGGTDTQYF | TGTGCCAGCAGCCAAGAAGGGAGGGGCGGGGGCACAGATACGCAGTATTTT
. | TRBJ1-1 | . | TRBV2 | CASSIQVGGAFF | TGTGCCAGCAGCATCCAGGTCGGGGGAGCTTTCTTT
. | TRBJ1-4 | . | TRBV7-2 | CASTRGRVGEKLFF | TGTGCCAGCACCCGGGGCAGGGTGGGGGAAAAACTGTTTTTT